Presented here are 28 T cell receptor beta chains from one specimen sequenced in a study of OX40 agonist ivuxolimab in advanced cancers. The assay was immunoSEQ multiplex PCR, and TCRdb's table has in-frame clones only and misses some. The sample holds 25,000 to 40,000 clones, 65% to 85% seen once. Here the sequenced sample was CD4+ or CD8+ T cells sorted from blood, taken in a trial of the OX40 agonist ivuxolimab. These TCRs come from an adult with an advanced solid tumor such as melanoma, head and neck, liver or kidney cancer.

The chain employs TRBV15 and TRBJ2-1; tentative D call: TRBD1 (6 bases). This CDR3 has 12 amino acids. CDR1 is LNHNV, CDR2 YYDKDF, per germline (reference sequence). Trimming took 3 bases from V and 10 from J, leaving 10 bases between them. CDR3 bases: TGTGCCACCAGCAGTGAAAGGGGGGAGCAGTTCTTC. Translation gives CATSSERGEQFF.

This clone appeared a single time. The gene calls are TRBV4-1 and TRBJ1-1; D uncertain. This CDR3 is 16 amino acids long. Between the trimmed V and J ends, which lost 2 bases and 1 base, there was a span of 14 bases. Germline values: CDR1 MGHRA, CDR2 YSYEKL. CDR3 in amino acids: CASSQNTVEGNTEAFF. The CDR3 coding sequence is TGCGCCAGCAGCCAAAATACGGTTGAGGGGAACACTGAAGCTTTCTTT.

The rearrangement uses TRBV7-2 and TRBJ2-3; 15 positions match TRBD2. The CDR3 has 18 amino acids. From germline, CDR1 is SGHTA and CDR2 FQGNSA. J lost 9 bases, V lost 4 bases, and 14 bases had no gene match. The CDR3 is CASSWPGTSGGPSRTQYF. The CDR3 DNA reads TGTGCCAGCAGCTGGCCTGGGACTAGCGGGGGGCCTTCGAGGACGCAGTATTTT. The variable domain in full, with the rest retrieved from reference TRBV7-2 and TRBJ2-3, is GAGVSQSPSNKVTEKGKDVELRCDPISGHTALYWYRQSLGQGLEFLIYFQGNSAPDKSGLPSDRFSAERTGGSVSTLTIQRTQQEDSAVYLCASSWPGTSGGPSRTQYFGPGTRLTVL.

V usage is TRBV4-1 and J usage is TRBJ2-3; D is perhaps TRBD1 (5 bases). CDR1 and CDR2 (germline): MGHRA, YSYEKL. Trimming shortened V by 0 bases and J by 3 bases, and 10 bases separated the two germline ends. The CDR3 length is 15 residues. CDR3 sequence reads: CASSQEARGTDTQYF. In DNA, the CDR3 is TGCGCCAGCAGCCAAGAAGCTAGGGGAACAGATACGCAGTATTTT.

The chain combines TRBV27 with TRBJ1-1; TRBD1 matches at 7 bases. Trimming removed 4 bases from V and 1 base from J; junction bases left unmatched: 6. The CDR3 length is 15 residues. Germline V gene data show CDR1 as MNHEY and CDR2 as SMNVEV (reference sequence). CDR3 sequence reads: CASSYTGEGNTEAFF. The CDR3 DNA follows: TGTGCCAGCAGTTACACAGGGGAGGGGAACACTGAAGCTTTCTTT.

The chain is built from TRBV19 and TRBJ2-7; a possible D gene is TRBD1 (5 bases). Trimming stripped 1 base from V and 2 bases from J, with 6 bases between. The CDR3 extends over 13 amino acids. Per the germline V gene, CDR1 is LNHDA and CDR2 is SQIVND (reference sequence). Here the CDR3 DNA reads TGTGCCAGTAGTATAGGACAGCCCTACGAGCAGTACTTC. Amino acid sequence: CASSIGQPYEQYF.

The CDR3 region has the DNA TGTGCCAGCAGCTTTCACTACGAGCAGTACTTC. This sequence encodes CASSFHYEQYF. The V gene is TRBV7-9, the J gene TRBJ2-7; D remains unclear. V dropped 3 bases and J dropped 3 bases, with 3 bases sitting between them. The CDR3 runs to 11 residues. Germline CDR1 and CDR2: SEHNR and FQNEAQ (reference sequence).

The chain uses TRBV7-2 and TRBJ2-3; maybe TRBD2 (5 bases). V was trimmed by 2 bases and J by 4 bases, leaving 16 bases between them. Germline lookup yields CDR1 SGHTA and CDR2 FQGNSA. This CDR3 region has 16 residues. In nucleotides, the CDR3 is TGTGCCAGCAGCTTAAGCGTCCCGGCGGGCGCAGATACGCAGTATTTT. Translating gives CASSLSVPAGADTQYF.

This clone is medium-sized (0.01 to 0.1%). The rearrangement uses TRBV6-1 and TRBJ2-5, with 7 bases aligning to TRBD2. CDR1 is MNHNS and CDR2 is SASEGT in the germline V gene. With 4 bases clipped from V and 5 bases from J, the junction kept 13 bases outside the gene matches. This CDR3 has 16 residues. The CDR3 region is CASSGDNIRRGETQYF. In nucleotides, the CDR3 is TGTGCCAGCAGTGGGGATAATATTCGGCGGGGGGAGACCCAGTACTTC.

The chain has TRBV5-4 and TRBJ2-7; D may be TRBD1 or TRBD2 (5 bases each). Germline V gene data show CDR1 as SGHNT and CDR2 as YYREEE (reference sequence). The CDR3 is 14 amino acids. The V end was cut by 4 bases, the J end by 2 bases, with 13 bases between. In DNA form, the CDR3 reads TGTGCCAGCAGCCCACCCGGGGCAACCTACGAGCAGTACTTC. Encoded protein: CASSPPGATYEQYF.

This chain links TRBV5-1 with TRBJ2-1; no clear D. V lost 4 bases to trimming and J lost 0 bases, with 14 bases between them. There are 16 residues in the CDR3. Germline loops: CDR1 SGHRS, CDR2 YFSETQ. Written as DNA, the CDR3 is TGCGCCAGCAGCCCCCGTGGGGTCCTCTCCTACAATGAGCAGTTCTTC. It yields the protein CASSPRGVLSYNEQFF.

This clone is termed medium-sized (0.01 to 0.1%). This CDR3 is also generated by other DNA sequences in the sample. The J gene is TRBJ2-7, the V gene TRBV9; D might be TRBD1 (7 bases). V dropped 0 bases and J dropped 6 bases, with 13 bases sitting between them. Germline CDR1 and CDR2: SGDLS and YYNGEE. This CDR3 spans 14 amino acids. CDR3 DNA sequence: TGTGCCAGCAGCGTAGCATACAGGGGAGGCGAGCAGTACTTC. As protein: CASSVAYRGGEQYF.

This chain connects TRBV4-1 to TRBJ1-6, with D unclear. Looked up from germline, CDR1 is MGHRA and CDR2 is YSYEKL. V lost 0 bases and J 0 bases, leaving 3 bases between the germline ends. This CDR3 comprises 15 residues. The CDR3 reads CASSQDSSYNSPLHF. For the CDR3, the DNA is TGCGCCAGCAGCCAAGACAGCTCCTATAATTCACCCCTCCACTTT.

The V gene is TRBV27, the J gene TRBJ1-1; maybe TRBD1 (5 bases). The CDR3 has 16 residues. CDR1 and CDR2 from the germline V gene are MNHEY and SMNVEV (reference sequence). Trimming took 8 bases from V and 4 from J, leaving 23 bases between them. The CDR3 DNA sequence: TGTGCCAGCTCCCCTGGGGGGTTACCGTCGAGCACTGAAGCTTTCTTT. Translated, it gives CASSPGGLPSSTEAFF.

The chain uses TRBV5-1 and TRBJ2-1; 9 nucleotides match TRBD2. Trimming cost V 2 bases and J 7 bases; bases outside gene matches: 7. The length of the CDR3 is 15 residues. Germline values: CDR1 SGHRS, CDR2 YFSETQ. The CDR3 region is CASSLAGGFSNEQFF. The CDR3 DNA reads TGCGCCAGCAGCTTAGCGGGGGGATTTTCGAATGAGCAGTTCTTC.

The V gene is TRBV7-9, the J gene TRBJ1-2; D might be TRBD1 (6 bases). V was cut by 6 bases and J by 6 bases, with 20 bases left in between. Germline lookup yields CDR1 SEHNR and CDR2 FQNEAQ (reference sequence). This CDR3 is 15 amino acids long. The CDR3 DNA is TGTGCCAGCAGACCCTCGACAGGCCCCACAAATGGCTACACCTTC. Encoded protein: CASRPSTGPTNGYTF.

V is TRBV28 and J is TRBJ1-1; the D is unclear. Per germline, CDR1 MDHEN and CDR2 SYDVKM. The CDR3 length is 13 residues. V gave up 3 bases and J gave up 11 bases, with 16 bases separating them. The CDR3 loop is CASSFLDRYDAFF. The CDR3 DNA reads as TGTGCCAGCAGTTTTCTTGACCGGTATGACGCTTTCTTT.

V usage is TRBV27 and J usage is TRBJ2-7; D is tentatively TRBD1 or TRBD2 (6 bases each). The germline V gene has CDR1 MNHEY and CDR2 SMNVEV (reference sequence). Trimming shortened V by 6 bases and J by 2 bases, and 17 bases separated the two germline ends. The CDR3 has 15 amino acids. CDR3 in DNA: TGTGCCAGCAGCCTCAGTGGGGGGCCCCCCTACGAGCAGTACTTC. Encoded protein: CASSLSGGPPYEQYF.

This rearrangement joins TRBV7-2 to TRBJ2-7; 8 bases match TRBD1. Germline V gives CDR1 SGHTA, CDR2 FQGNSA. V shed 7 bases and J 3 bases; nucleotides not matched to a gene: 11. The CDR3 totals 15 residues. The CDR3 spells CASTNRGTANYEQYF. The CDR3 DNA is TGTGCCAGCACCAACAGGGGGACAGCCAACTACGAGCAGTACTTC.

The rearrangement uses TRBV4-3 and TRBJ2-7, with TRBD1 matching 11 bases. Trimming took 4 bases from V and 7 from J; bases not matched to a gene: 6. Germline V lookup: CDR1 LGHNA, CDR2 YSLEER. The CDR3 length is 14 residues. CDR3 sequence: CASSPGQGAGEQYF. In DNA, the CDR3 is TGCGCCAGCAGCCCCGGACAGGGGGCTGGTGAGCAGTACTTC.

The chain carries TRBV10-3 and TRBJ1-1; possibly TRBD1 for D (6 bases). Germline V gene sequence: CDR1 ENHRY, CDR2 SYGVKD. This CDR3 is 14 amino acids long. V shed 6 bases and J shed 0 bases, with 11 bases lying between them. The CDR3 reads CAIRTGTLNTEAFF. The CDR3 DNA reads as TGTGCCATCAGAACAGGGACATTGAACACTGAAGCTTTCTTT.

This chain links TRBV30 with TRBJ2-5, with D maybe TRBD2 (5 bases). Germline loops: CDR1 GTSNPN, CDR2 SVGIG (reference sequence). V lost 2 bases, J lost 2 bases, and 15 bases lay in between. The CDR3 covers 15 residues. The CDR3 protein is CAWSSFEGLQETQYF. CDR3 coding DNA: TGTGCCTGGAGTTCCTTTGAGGGCTTACAAGAGACCCAGTACTTC.

This clone was detected a few times. This rearrangement joins TRBV7-9 to TRBJ2-1, with 7 nucleotides matching TRBD1. V shed 5 bases and J 0 bases; nucleotides not matched to a gene: 16. Looked up from germline, CDR1 is SEHNR and CDR2 is FQNEAQ (reference sequence). The CDR3 covers 19 residues. CDR3 DNA sequence: TGTGCCAGCAGCCATCCGGGACAGCGATCGATAAGCTCCTACAATGAGCAGTTCTTC. It codes for CASSHPGQRSISSYNEQFF.

This clone was seen just once. The genes are TRBV19 and TRBJ1-2; D unclear. Germline V lookup: CDR1 LNHDA, CDR2 SQIVND (reference sequence). The CDR3 loop spans 15 amino acids. V gave up 1 base and J gave up 4 bases, with 13 bases separating them. The CDR3 spells CASSIGDRGFYGYTF. CDR3 sequence (DNA): TGTGCCAGTAGTATAGGGGATCGGGGATTCTATGGCTACACCTTC.

The chain has TRBV5-1 and TRBJ1-1; a possible D gene is TRBD1 (6 bases). The CDR3 runs to 14 residues. Deletions cut 1 base from V and 3 bases from J, with 10 bases between. Germline CDR1 is SGHRS and CDR2 is YFSETQ. This CDR3 reads CASSLRGRDTEAFF. The CDR3 region has the DNA TGCGCCAGCAGCTTGCGGGGGCGCGACACTGAAGCTTTCTTT.

The chain recombines TRBV20-1 with TRBJ1-2; no reliable D call. The V end lost 8 bases, the J end lost 0 bases, and 7 bases lay between the germline ends. CDR1 and CDR2 (germline): DFQATT, SNEGSKA (reference sequence). CDR3 length: 11 amino acids. The chain's CDR3 is CSTTPNYGYTF. CDR3 in DNA: TGCAGTACTACACCTAACTATGGCTACACCTTC.

The rearrangement joins TRBV9 to TRBJ2-1, with 7 positions matching TRBD2. The CDR3 consists of 15 residues. J was trimmed by 3 bases and V by 3 bases; bases with no gene match: 6. The V gene's germline CDR1 is SGDLS and CDR2 YYNGEE. The CDR3 DNA sequence: TGTGCCAGCAGCGGCCCTAGCGGTGTCTACAATGAGCAGTTCTTC. Protein sequence: CASSGPSGVYNEQFF. Supplemented by reference TRBV9 and TRBJ2-1, the full variable domain reads DSGVTQTPKHLITATGQRVTLRCSPRSGDLSVYWYQQSLDQGLQFLIQYYNGEERAKGNILERFSAQQFPDLHSELNLSSLELGDSALYFCASSGPSGVYNEQFFGPGTRLTVL.

The chain links TRBV6-1 to TRBJ1-4; D perhaps matches TRBD1 (6 bases). The CDR3 is made up of 15 amino acids. Between the trimmed V and J ends, which lost 1 base and 7 bases, there was a span of 13 bases. Germline V CDR1 and CDR2: MNHNS, SASEGT. The CDR3: CASSEGGRGSEKLFF. The CDR3, as DNA: TGTGCCAGCAGTGAAGGTGGGAGGGGGTCTGAAAAACTGTTTTTT.